These 17 T cell receptor beta chains were sequenced from one sample in a study of T cells expressing NK-cell markers (dated by TCRdb to 2018 to 2020). The library was built by means of 5' RACE. TCRdb names Illumina HiSeq 2000 as the instrument used. After TCRdb reprocessed the reads, each CDR3 protein sequence was kept as one row, without DNA. The sample's records list some 390,000 distinct CDR3 sequences. Clones ranked in the top ten supply about 11% of the sample. The material sequenced was blood T cells: a sorted CD56 or NKG2C T cell subset, CD4+ or CD8+ T cells, or bulk PBMC T cells (not recorded which). The source of these receptors is a woman aged 50 to 60 in good health. Donor details come from another sample of the same person, matched by shared clones.

V is TRBV6-1 and J is TRBJ2-5; TCRdb's D call of TRBD1 is untestable without DNA. This CDR3 contains 14 residues. Germline CDR1 and CDR2: MNHNS and SASEGT. The CDR3 reads CASSETPDLGTQYF.

The V gene is TRBV20-1, the J gene TRBJ2-2; lacking DNA, the TRBD2 call made by TCRdb goes unchecked. CDR3 length: 14 amino acids. CDR1 is DFQATT and CDR2 is SNEGSKA in the germline V gene (reference sequence). CDR3 loop: CSARSTNNTGELFF.

This chain links TRBV4-1 with TRBJ2-3; TCRdb calls TRBD1, which cannot be checked without DNA. Germline V gene lookup returns CDR1 MGHRA and CDR2 YSYEKL. The CDR3 length is 17 residues. CDR3 sequence reads: CASSQEKSGQGVNTQYF.

The chain couples TRBV6-1 to TRBJ2-3; the D call of TRBD1 rests on TCRdb alone, since no DNA is present to check it. Germline values: CDR1 MNHNS, CDR2 SASEGT. The CDR3 is made up of 20 amino acids. This CDR3 is CASSDPFRLAPGTSTDTQYF.

This chain links TRBV5-1 with TRBJ2-2. The germline gives CDR1 SGHRS, CDR2 YFSETQ. This CDR3 is built from 15 residues. The CDR3 reads CASSLASTLGGELFF.

The chain's CDR3 is CASSLGQGVNEQYF. The J gene is TRBJ2-7, the V gene TRBV5-1; with no DNA, the TCRdb D assignment of TRBD1 cannot be verified. The CDR3 totals 14 residues. CDR1 SGHRS and CDR2 YFSETQ come from the germline V gene.

CDR3 sequence reads: CASSSAGTGAFGEQFF. The chain uses TRBV12-3 or TRBV12-4 and TRBJ2-1; TCRdb names TRBD2, which stays unverified in the absence of DNA. There are 16 residues in the CDR3.

V usage is TRBV30 and J usage is TRBJ2-3; TCRdb names TRBD1, which stays unverified in the absence of DNA. Germline V gene data show CDR1 as GTSNPN and CDR2 as SVGIG (reference sequence). This CDR3 has 12 residues. CDR3 amino acids: CAWEPGQYTQYF. The full variable domain, with the rest looked up from reference TRBV30 and TRBJ2-3, is SQTIHQWPATLVQPVGSPLSLECTVEGTSNPNLYWYRQAAGRGLQLLFYSVGIGQISSEVPQNLSASRPQDRQFILSSKKLLLSDSGFYLCAWEPGQYTQYFGPGTRLTVL.

J is TRBJ2-3 and V is TRBV6-4; TCRdb's D call, TRBD2, is unchecked because there is no DNA. Germline values: CDR1 MRHNA, CDR2 SNTAGT. The CDR3 loop spans 13 amino acids. CDR3 protein: CASSRSLVDTQYF.

CDR3 residues: CASSFTGTREWETQYF. V gene TRBV5-1 combines with J gene TRBJ2-5; the D call from TCRdb, TRBD2, cannot be confirmed without DNA. Germline V gene lookup returns CDR1 SGHRS and CDR2 YFSETQ. The CDR3 covers 16 residues. Variable domain in full (rest from reference TRBV5-1 and TRBJ2-5): KAGVTQTPRYLIKTRGQQVTLSCSPISGHRSVSWYQQTPGQGLQFLFEYFSETQRNKGNFPGRFSGRQFSNSRSEMNVSTLELGDSALYLCASSFTGTREWETQYFGPGTRLLVL.

The chain carries TRBV5-1 and TRBJ1-2; TCRdb lists TRBD1, though no DNA is available to test this call. From germline, CDR1 is SGHRS and CDR2 YFSETQ. CDR3 size: 15 residues. The CDR3 protein is CASSLVAGTDYGYTF.

The genes are TRBV11-2 and TRBJ2-3; the TRBD2 assignment by TCRdb is unverifiable without DNA. Germline V gene lookup returns CDR1 SGHAT and CDR2 FQNNGV. This CDR3 spans 13 amino acids. CDR3: CASSRELADTQYF.

The rearrangement joins TRBV4-1 to TRBJ2-1. Germline CDR1 and CDR2: MGHRA and YSYEKL. The CDR3 has 12 residues. CDR3 sequence: CASSQVISEQFF.

The chain combines TRBV3-1 with TRBJ1-2. Germline CDR1 and CDR2: LGHDT and YNNKEL (reference sequence). The CDR3 is 12 amino acids. The CDR3 protein is CASSEPGRGYTF.

The CDR3 loop is CASSYGVRYEQYF. The chain employs TRBV6-2 or TRBV6-3 and TRBJ2-7. Per the germline V gene, CDR1 is MNHEY and CDR2 is SVGEGT. The CDR3 runs to 13 residues.

The genes are TRBV12-3 or TRBV12-4 and TRBJ1-3. The CDR3 has 14 residues. This chain's CDR3 is CASSPEGARNAIYF.

CDR3 protein: CASSEGGERDTQYF. The genes are TRBV6-1 and TRBJ2-3; the TCRdb D gene call, TRBD1, has no DNA to confirm it. The CDR3 has 14 amino acids. From germline, CDR1 is MNHNS and CDR2 SASEGT.